Listed below are T cell receptor beta chains from one sample, sequenced in a study of T cell repertoires in cytomegalovirus infection. MiXCR, applied by TCRdb to the reads, yields one record per CDR3 protein. The sample yields approximately 730,000 distinct CDR3 sequences, approximately 32% seen once. The antigens these receptors bind are not known. The sample was cultured CD8+ T cells from PBMCs, taken from culture after CMV antigen stimulation. These receptors all stem from a human donor in good health (CMV status not recorded). Some clones in this sample may be carry-over from other donors' samples. The conserved cysteine and the conserved F or W are not part of the CDR3 here.

CDR3: ASSLTRSLATNEKLF
V: TRBV7-9

CDR3: ASSDSTPTYEQY
V: TRBV19

CDR3: ASSLDLWNIQY
V: TRBV7-8

CDR3: ASNHGGANEKLF
V: TRBV6-2/TRBV6-3

CDR3: ASSLGTDPEAF
V: TRBV5-5

CDR3: ASSILAGGIQF
V: TRBV19

CDR3: ASSLDLSGANVLT
V: TRBV5-5

CDR3: ASSVEDRTYEQY
V: TRBV5-6

CDR3: ASSALGGLAKNIQY
V: TRBV2

CDR3: ASIAVRRWDTEAF
V: TRBV5-6

CDR3: ASSSSGGLGYGYT
V: TRBV7-6

CDR3: ASSFYPPRGRSPLH
V: TRBV27

CDR3: ASSDGTSGGETQY
V: TRBV27

CDR3: SAARDSHYGYT
V: TRBV20-1

CDR3: ASSGTDSGDSYNEQF
V: TRBV9

CDR3: ASSSEERTGVADTQY
V: TRBV7-6

CDR3: ALRGMSSYNEQF
V: TRBV7-9

CDR3: ASSGTRLSTDTQY
V: TRBV7-6

CDR3: ATNIGSNEKLF
V: TRBV19

CDR3: SVDWYQETQY
V: TRBV29-1

CDR3: ASSLEAGGLNEQF
V: TRBV7-9

CDR3: ASSFIGFGNTEAF
V: TRBV27

CDR3: ASSLARGGHIYNEQF
V: TRBV7-2

CDR3: ASSIGRGYYNEQF
V: TRBV19

CDR3: ASSFPRDRTNTEAF
V: TRBV12-3/TRBV12-4

CDR3: SARTTGGDHELF
V: TRBV20-1

CDR3: ASSHLQGGGQY
V: TRBV4-3

CDR3: ASSYSIYPGVVPGANVLT
V: TRBV6-6

CDR3: ASSESNSQNEKLF
V: TRBV2

CDR3: ASSPFILGRETQY
V: TRBV18

CDR3: ASSFGTGSIEMNTEAF
V: TRBV12-3/TRBV12-4

CDR3: ASSFNRGIDNTGELV
V: TRBV12-3/TRBV12-4